This T cell receptor beta chain is drawn from a study of OX40 agonist ivuxolimab in advanced cancers. Clones were read by immunoSEQ multiplex PCR, and TCRdb kept only the in-frame ones, dropping some. The table lists around 41,000 clones, around 90% of them singletons. Germline-derived CDR1 and CDR2 are SGHRS and YFSETQ. The J segment lost 5 bases and the V segment lost 3 bases, leaving 3 bases of the junction unmatched. This CDR3 has 13 residues. The V and J genes are TRBV5-1 and TRBJ2-3, with 7 nucleotides matching TRBD2. Specimen: CD4+ or CD8+ T cells sorted from blood, collected in a trial of the OX40 agonist ivuxolimab. This sequence originates from an adult with an advanced solid tumor such as melanoma, head and neck, liver or kidney cancer. The CDR3 DNA sequence: TGCGCCAGCAGCTCAGAGCGGGAAGATACGCAGTATTTT. Protein product: CASSSEREDTQYF.